A selection of T cell receptor beta chains follows, all from one sample in a study of blood T cell repertoires in COVID-19. Data came from immunoSEQ multiplex PCR; TCRdb stores just in-frame clones and leaves some out. The table has approximately 210,000 clones, under 90% seen once; the top ten hold 8% to 9.5%. What was sequenced was PBMCs or T cells enriched from blood (not recorded which). Receptors originate from a woman between 45 and 65 years old with acute COVID-19. The CDR3 runs from the conserved cysteine through the conserved F or W. The order of the fields is V gene, clone size, J gene, D gene, CDR3 DNA, CDR3 protein. The D gene is left open where the match is weak. Size is stated for part of the rows, as once, few or many counts, or as a class when the clone is expanded.

V gene: TRBV4-3; clone size: -; J gene: TRBJ1-3; D gene: TRBD1; CDR3 DNA: TGCGCCAGCAGCCAAGATACAGGGGCTGGAAACACCATATATTTT; CDR3 protein: CASSQDTGAGNTIYF
V gene: TRBV4-3; clone size: -; J gene: TRBJ1-4; D gene: TRBD1; CDR3 DNA: TGCGCCAGCAGCCAAGGGGGGACAGGGGCAAGGACTAATGAAAAACTGTTTTTT; CDR3 protein: CASSQGGTGARTNEKLFF
V gene: TRBV6-5; clone size: -; J gene: TRBJ2-1; D gene: -; CDR3 DNA: TGTGCCAGCAGTCCCAGGGAATTTGAGCAGTTCTTC; CDR3 protein: CASSPREFEQFF
V gene: TRBV11-1; clone size: -; J gene: TRBJ1-1; D gene: TRBD1; CDR3 DNA: TGTGCCAGCAGCTTAGACAGGGGGACATTTGAAGCTTTCTTT; CDR3 protein: CASSLDRGTFEAFF
V gene: TRBV7-9; clone size: few; J gene: TRBJ2-7; D gene: -; CDR3 DNA: TGTGCCAGCAGCTGGGGACCGGGGCGGGGAGATTACGAGCAGTACTTC; CDR3 protein: CASSWGPGRGDYEQYF
V gene: TRBV28; clone size: -; J gene: TRBJ1-6; D gene: -; CDR3 DNA: TGTGCCAGCAGTTTCCGCAGGGGTGGTTCACCCCTCCACTTT; CDR3 protein: CASSFRRGGSPLHF
V gene: TRBV10-3; clone size: -; J gene: TRBJ2-7; D gene: -; CDR3 DNA: TGTGCCATCAGTCCAGGGCTGTACGAGCAGTACTTC; CDR3 protein: CAISPGLYEQYF
V gene: TRBV28; clone size: once; J gene: TRBJ2-2; D gene: TRBD1; CDR3 DNA: TGTGCCAGCATCGTAGGGGGCTTCACCGGGGAGCTGTTTTTT; CDR3 protein: CASIVGGFTGELFF
V gene: TRBV4-2; clone size: -; J gene: TRBJ2-2; D gene: -; CDR3 DNA: TGTGCCAGCAGCCAAGATAGCAGGGGGGACTTGAACACCGGGGAGCTGTTTTTT; CDR3 protein: CASSQDSRGDLNTGELFF
V gene: TRBV7-2; clone size: -; J gene: TRBJ2-1; D gene: TRBD2; CDR3 DNA: TGTGCCAGCAGCATCCTAGCGGGAGTTGAGTTCTTC; CDR3 protein: CASSILAGVEFF
V gene: TRBV4-1; clone size: -; J gene: TRBJ1-1; D gene: -; CDR3 DNA: TGCGCCAGCAGCCATGAAAGAACACAGGGAAACACTGAAGCTTTCTTT; CDR3 protein: CASSHERTQGNTEAFF
V gene: TRBV27; clone size: -; J gene: TRBJ1-1; D gene: TRBD1; CDR3 DNA: TGTGCCAGCAGTTCCTACAGGGGGCTTAGTACTGAAGCTTTCTTT; CDR3 protein: CASSSYRGLSTEAFF
V gene: TRBV4-3; clone size: once; J gene: TRBJ2-3; D gene: -; CDR3 DNA: TGCGCCAGCAGCCAAGAGGCAGGGGAGGGATATACGCAGTATTTT; CDR3 protein: CASSQEAGEGYTQYF
V gene: TRBV6-5; clone size: once; J gene: TRBJ2-6; D gene: -; CDR3 DNA: TGTGCCAGCAGAGGGGTCTCTGGGGCCAACGTCCTGACTTTC; CDR3 protein: CASRGVSGANVLTF
V gene: TRBV28; clone size: -; J gene: TRBJ2-1; D gene: TRBD2; CDR3 DNA: TGTGCCAGCAGTGTGCCGGGACTAGCGGGAGTCAATGAGCAGTTCTTC; CDR3 protein: CASSVPGLAGVNEQFF
V gene: TRBV6-5; clone size: -; J gene: TRBJ2-5; D gene: TRBD1; CDR3 DNA: TGTGCCAGTGCCCAAGACAGGGGGCAAGAGACCCAGTACTTC; CDR3 protein: CASAQDRGQETQYF
V gene: TRBV2; clone size: -; J gene: TRBJ1-6; D gene: TRBD1; CDR3 DNA: TGTGCCAGCAGAGGTTCGGAGACAGGGGCGCGTGAGAATTCACCCCTCCACTTT; CDR3 protein: CASRGSETGARENSPLHF
V gene: TRBV11-1; clone size: -; J gene: TRBJ2-7; D gene: -; CDR3 DNA: TGTGCCAGCAGCCCGGGGGGGACAGTCTACGAGCAGTACTTC; CDR3 protein: CASSPGGTVYEQYF
V gene: TRBV18; clone size: -; J gene: TRBJ1-1; D gene: -; CDR3 DNA: TGTGCCAGCTCATGGGGGGAAGGTGAAGCTTTCTTT; CDR3 protein: CASSWGEGEAFF
V gene: TRBV11-3; clone size: -; J gene: TRBJ1-1; D gene: -; CDR3 DNA: TGTGCCAGCAGCGTGGGGCTCACAGTCTACACTGAAGCTTTCTTT; CDR3 protein: CASSVGLTVYTEAFF
V gene: TRBV18; clone size: -; J gene: TRBJ2-3; D gene: -; CDR3 DNA: TGTGCCAGCTCACCACCGGCGGGGCCTACAGATACGCAGTATTTT; CDR3 protein: CASSPPAGPTDTQYF
V gene: TRBV5-1; clone size: -; J gene: TRBJ1-6; D gene: TRBD1; CDR3 DNA: TGCGCCAGCAGCTTGACCGGGACAGGGGATTATTCACCCCTCCACTTT; CDR3 protein: CASSLTGTGDYSPLHF
V gene: TRBV18; clone size: -; J gene: TRBJ2-5; D gene: TRBD1; CDR3 DNA: TGTGCCAGCTCACCACCGGGACAGCAAGAGACCCAGTACTTC; CDR3 protein: CASSPPGQQETQYF
V gene: TRBV2; clone size: -; J gene: TRBJ2-2; D gene: -; CDR3 DNA: TGTGCCACTAATGAGGCAGAAGTAAATAAGCTGTTTTTT; CDR3 protein: CATNEAEVNKLFF
V gene: TRBV5-1; clone size: -; J gene: TRBJ2-3; D gene: TRBD1; CDR3 DNA: TGCGCCAGCAGCACGGGGACAGGGACGGATACGCAGTATTTT; CDR3 protein: CASSTGTGTDTQYF
V gene: TRBV24-1; clone size: -; J gene: TRBJ1-2; D gene: TRBD1; CDR3 DNA: TGTGCCACCAGTGATGAGGACAGGGGGATGGGGGGCTACACCTTC; CDR3 protein: CATSDEDRGMGGYTF
V gene: TRBV9; clone size: -; J gene: TRBJ2-1; D gene: -; CDR3 DNA: TGTGCCAGCAGCGTAGATAGGGGAAGCCTCTACAATGAGCAGTTCTTC; CDR3 protein: CASSVDRGSLYNEQFF
V gene: TRBV7-6; clone size: -; J gene: TRBJ1-1; D gene: TRBD1; CDR3 DNA: TGTGCCAGCAGCTTGGGGGACAGGGGAGCAACTGAAGCTTTCTTT; CDR3 protein: CASSLGDRGATEAFF
V gene: TRBV10-3; clone size: -; J gene: TRBJ2-7; D gene: TRBD1; CDR3 DNA: TGTGCCATCAGTGAGGGACAGGCAGCCTACGAGCAGTACTTC; CDR3 protein: CAISEGQAAYEQYF
V gene: TRBV18; clone size: -; J gene: TRBJ2-2; D gene: TRBD2; CDR3 DNA: TGTGCCAGCTCACTAACCCCGGCTAGCGGTAACACCGGGGAGCTGTTTTTT; CDR3 protein: CASSLTPASGNTGELFF
V gene: TRBV7-9; clone size: -; J gene: TRBJ1-4; D gene: -; CDR3 DNA: TGTGCCAGCACCGCGCAGGGAAGTAATGAAAAACTGTTTTTT; CDR3 protein: CASTAQGSNEKLFF
V gene: TRBV10-3; clone size: -; J gene: TRBJ1-3; D gene: -; CDR3 DNA: TGTGCCATCAGTGATACAGGAAACTCTGGAAACACCATATATTTT; CDR3 protein: CAISDTGNSGNTIYF
V gene: TRBV10-3; clone size: -; J gene: TRBJ2-7; D gene: -; CDR3 DNA: TGTGCCATCAGTTTTGGCTCGGGGTTGAGCTCCTACGAGCAGTACTTC; CDR3 protein: CAISFGSGLSSYEQYF
V gene: TRBV18; clone size: once; J gene: TRBJ1-5; D gene: -; CDR3 DNA: TGTGCCAGCTCACTGACAGAAAACTATCAGCCCCAGCATTTT; CDR3 protein: CASSLTENYQPQHF
V gene: TRBV7-2; clone size: -; J gene: TRBJ1-2; D gene: TRBD1; CDR3 DNA: TGTGCCAGCAGCTTATTTGGGACAGGGGGTAACTATGGCTACACCTTC; CDR3 protein: CASSLFGTGGNYGYTF
V gene: TRBV18; clone size: -; J gene: TRBJ1-2; D gene: -; CDR3 DNA: TGTGCCAGCTCACCACCGGACAGTAACTATGGCTACACCTTC; CDR3 protein: CASSPPDSNYGYTF
V gene: TRBV7-2; clone size: -; J gene: TRBJ1-1; D gene: TRBD1; CDR3 DNA: TGTGCCAGCAGCTTAAGGGACAGGATCATGAACACTGAAGCTTTCTTT; CDR3 protein: CASSLRDRIMNTEAFF
V gene: TRBV7-2; clone size: -; J gene: TRBJ1-5; D gene: TRBD1; CDR3 DNA: TGTGCCAGCAGCTACTTCGCCGGGACAGGGATTGGTCAGCCCCAGCATTTT; CDR3 protein: CASSYFAGTGIGQPQHF
V gene: TRBV4-1; clone size: once; J gene: TRBJ1-2; D gene: TRBD1; CDR3 DNA: TGCGCCAGCAGCCAAGTTCTCGGACAGGGTGTTTATGGCTACACCTTC; CDR3 protein: CASSQVLGQGVYGYTF
V gene: TRBV3-1/TRBV3-2; clone size: once; J gene: TRBJ1-6; D gene: -; CDR3 DNA: TGTGCCAGCAGCCAAGACAGGGCTTCACCCCTCCACTTT; CDR3 protein: CASSQDRASPLHF
V gene: TRBV2; clone size: -; J gene: TRBJ2-7; D gene: -; CDR3 DNA: TGTGCCAGCAGTGAACCCACAGGGCCTAAGACCTACTTC; CDR3 protein: CASSEPTGPKTYF
V gene: TRBV5-1; clone size: -; J gene: TRBJ2-3; D gene: -; CDR3 DNA: TGCGCCAGCAGCTTAGACGGACAGTTTAGCACAGATACGCAGTATTTT; CDR3 protein: CASSLDGQFSTDTQYF
V gene: TRBV28; clone size: -; J gene: TRBJ1-2; D gene: TRBD1; CDR3 DNA: TGTGCCGGACAGGGGAACTATGGCTACACCTTC; CDR3 protein: CAGQGNYGYTF
V gene: TRBV28; clone size: -; J gene: TRBJ2-2; D gene: TRBD1; CDR3 DNA: TGTGCCAGCAGTTCTCCGGGACAGGGGGCTGGCGGGGAGCTGTTTTTT; CDR3 protein: CASSSPGQGAGGELFF
V gene: TRBV27; clone size: -; J gene: TRBJ2-2; D gene: -; CDR3 DNA: TGTGCCAGTAGGGGGGGGGAAGCGAACACCGGGGAGCTGTTTTTT; CDR3 protein: CASRGGEANTGELFF
V gene: TRBV7-2; clone size: -; J gene: TRBJ2-2; D gene: TRBD1; CDR3 DNA: TGTGCCAGCAGCTCACAGGGGGCTCACACCGGGGAGCTGTTTTTT; CDR3 protein: CASSSQGAHTGELFF
V gene: TRBV19; clone size: -; J gene: TRBJ2-4; D gene: -; CDR3 DNA: TGTGCCAGTAGTATGAACCGCCAGAGGCTAGCCAAAAACATTCAGTACTTC; CDR3 protein: CASSMNRQRLAKNIQYF
V gene: TRBV28; clone size: -; J gene: TRBJ2-2; D gene: -; CDR3 DNA: TGTGCCAGCAGTTTGCCCAGTGGGGAGCTGTTTTTT; CDR3 protein: CASSLPSGELFF
V gene: TRBV5-1; clone size: -; J gene: TRBJ2-1; D gene: TRBD2; CDR3 DNA: TGCGCCAGCAGCTGGGGGGCTAGCGGGGTGGGTGAGCAGTTCTTC; CDR3 protein: CASSWGASGVGEQFF
V gene: TRBV6-5; clone size: once; J gene: TRBJ1-6; D gene: -; CDR3 DNA: TGTGCCAGCTGGAACAGGGTTAATTCACCCCTCCACTTT; CDR3 protein: CASWNRVNSPLHF
V gene: TRBV6-5; clone size: -; J gene: TRBJ1-5; D gene: TRBD1; CDR3 DNA: TGTGCCAGCAGGCCAGTACAGGGGGTCGGCCAGCCCCAGCATTTT; CDR3 protein: CASRPVQGVGQPQHF
V gene: TRBV21-1; clone size: -; J gene: TRBJ2-7; D gene: -; CDR3 DNA: TGTGCCAGCAGCAAAGGTCAAGCGGGAGTGTTCTACGAGCAGTACTTC; CDR3 protein: CASSKGQAGVFYEQYF
V gene: TRBV24-1; clone size: -; J gene: TRBJ1-3; D gene: TRBD1; CDR3 DNA: TGTGCCACCAGTGATTTAGGGACAGGGGACCCTGGAAACACCATATATTTT; CDR3 protein: CATSDLGTGDPGNTIYF
V gene: TRBV18; clone size: -; J gene: TRBJ1-6; D gene: -; CDR3 DNA: TGTGCCAGCTCAACAGGGTCTTCACCCCTCCACTTT; CDR3 protein: CASSTGSSPLHF
V gene: TRBV19; clone size: -; J gene: TRBJ2-1; D gene: TRBD2; CDR3 DNA: TGTGCCAGTAGTAGGCTAGCGGGGGGGACTCACAACAATGAGCAGTTCTTC; CDR3 protein: CASSRLAGGTHNNEQFF
V gene: TRBV5-1; clone size: -; J gene: TRBJ2-1; D gene: -; CDR3 DNA: TGCGCCAGCAGCTTGGTAGGGGAAGGGTACAATGAGCAGTTCTTC; CDR3 protein: CASSLVGEGYNEQFF
V gene: TRBV7-8; clone size: -; J gene: TRBJ2-1; D gene: -; CDR3 DNA: TGTGCCAGCAGCTTATATGGAGAAACTTACAATGAGCAGTTCTTC; CDR3 protein: CASSLYGETYNEQFF